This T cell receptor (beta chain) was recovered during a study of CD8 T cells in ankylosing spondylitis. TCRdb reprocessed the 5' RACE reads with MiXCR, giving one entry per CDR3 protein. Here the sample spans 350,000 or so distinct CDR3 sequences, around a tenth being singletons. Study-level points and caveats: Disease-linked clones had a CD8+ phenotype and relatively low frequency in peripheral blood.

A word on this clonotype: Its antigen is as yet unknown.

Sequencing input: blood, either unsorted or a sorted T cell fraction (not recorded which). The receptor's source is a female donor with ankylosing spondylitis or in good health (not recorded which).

CDR3 amino acids: CASSVEGQGADEQYF. Written as DNA, the CDR3 is TGTGCCAGCAGCGTAGAGGGACAGGGGGCCGACGAGCAGTACTTC. The chain couples TRBV9 to TRBJ2-7; 12 nucleotides align to TRBD1. V lost 0 bases, J lost 5 bases, and 3 bases stayed unmatched. CDR1 is SGDLS, CDR2 YYNGEE, per germline. The CDR3 totals 15 residues.